This T cell receptor (beta chain) was sequenced for a study of T cells in Graves' hyperthyroidism and ophthalmopathy. RNA transcripts yielded amplified TCR beta CDR3 regions. A set of HTBI primers served as the primers for a first-round RT-PCR of the TCR CDR3. TCRdb called the multiplex PCR reads again in MiXCR, with one record for every CDR3 protein. The table records 350,000 to 400,000 distinct CDR3 sequences, approximately 20% of them present only once. Subjects aged 18 to 65 presented with newly diagnosed hyperthyroidism of less than 2 months' duration. Exclusion followed for patients with uncontrolled infection, other autoimmune disease, pregnancy or lactation. This clonotype was counted ten times or more. Its matching antigen is unknown. The CDR3 is 13 amino acids. The J segment lost 3 bases and the V segment lost 5 bases, leaving 4 bases of the junction unmatched. Whole-study results and caveats: Most thyroid clonotypes expanded above 0.001 appeared in blood too.

The receptor was derived from a woman aged 18 to 35 with Graves' hyperthyroidism. Sequenced: blood. The rearrangement links TRBV12-3 or TRBV12-4 to TRBJ2-7, with TRBD2 identical over 7 bases. The CDR3: CASSGEGFYEQYF. The CDR3 DNA sequence: TGTGCCAGCAGTGGGGAGGGGTTCTACGAGCAGTACTTC.